These 3 T cell receptor beta chains came from one sample sequenced in a study of vaccination and CD4 T cells after COVID-19. For these receptors, no antigen is known. The Oncomine TCR Beta short-read assay was what sequenced the DNA obtained from cultured CD4+ T cells. Each CDR3 protein gets one entry after TCRdb re-called the PCR reads with MiXCR. The sample yields around 9,400 distinct CDR3 sequences, 26% seen once. As for treatment: approximately 11-day PBMC culture with coronavirus spike peptide pools or control peptides (ViraFEST assay). Sequencing was performed on CD4+ T cells from blood, cultured in vitro, taken after SARS-CoV-2 vaccination. These receptors all come from a human donor who had recovered from COVID-19.

This clonotype was seen a handful of times. The V gene is TRBV29-1, the J gene TRBJ1-2; D not resolved. V shed 7 bases and J shed 7 bases, with 13 bases lying between them. The germline CDR1 and CDR2 sequences are SQVTM and ANQGSEA. The CDR3 runs to 11 residues. CDR3: CSGKTTSGYTF. The DNA of the CDR3 is TGCAGCGGAAAAACGACTAGTGGCTACACCTTC.

This clonotype was counted between two and nine times. The chain's CDR3 is CASRRTFLEDTEAFF. In DNA, the CDR3 is TGTGCCAGCAGGAGGACCTTCTTAGAGGACACTGAAGCTTTCTTT. The chain recombines TRBV6-4 with TRBJ1-1; D uncertain. Germline CDR1 MRHNA, CDR2 SNTAGT. V gave up 6 bases and J gave up 3 bases, with 17 bases separating them. CDR3 length equals 15 residues.

This clonotype has more than one count but fewer than ten. V is TRBV27 and J is TRBJ1-1; no definite D call. The CDR3 sequence is 14 residues long. Germline V CDR1 and CDR2: MNHEY, SMNVEV (reference sequence). The germline V and J ends were trimmed by 3 bases and 5 bases, with 13 bases remaining between them. DNA of the CDR3: TGTGCCAGCAGTTTTTCGGAGAGGAGGACTGAAGCTTTCTTT. It codes for CASSFSERRTEAFF.